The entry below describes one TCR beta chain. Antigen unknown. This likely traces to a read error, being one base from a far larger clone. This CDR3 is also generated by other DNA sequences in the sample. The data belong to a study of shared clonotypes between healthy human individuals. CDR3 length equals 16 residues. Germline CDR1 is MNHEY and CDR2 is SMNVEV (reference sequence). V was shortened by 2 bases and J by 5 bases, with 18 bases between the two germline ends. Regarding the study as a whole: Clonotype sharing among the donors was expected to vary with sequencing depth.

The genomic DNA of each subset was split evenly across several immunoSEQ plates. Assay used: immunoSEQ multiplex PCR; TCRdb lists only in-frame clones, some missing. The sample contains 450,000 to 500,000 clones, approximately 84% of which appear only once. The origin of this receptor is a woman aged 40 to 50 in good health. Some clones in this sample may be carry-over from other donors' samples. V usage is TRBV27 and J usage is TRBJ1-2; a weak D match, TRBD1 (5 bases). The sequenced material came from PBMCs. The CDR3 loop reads CASSLNWDGRAYGYTF. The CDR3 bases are TGTGCCAGCAGTTTAAACTGGGACGGGAGGGCTTATGGCTACACCTTC.